The T cell receptor (beta chain) described here comes from a study of beta chain features in type 1 diabetes. About the study: The examined sorted cells totaled some 99 million across samples.

Study observations and caveats: Sequencing used cDNA, and cells with high TCR expression could therefore be over-represented. Patients showed naive, central memory and Treg TCRB repertoires that appeared more similar than those of healthy donors.

CDR1 and CDR2 (germline): SGHTA, FQGNSA. With 7 bases removed from V and 4 bases from J, the gap between germline ends came to 14 bases. This CDR3 is 13 amino acids long. This clone has only a few counts. The antigen is unknown. What was sequenced were expressed TCRB transcripts, since all of the isolated RNA had been reverse transcribed. Profiling relied on immunoSEQ multiplex PCR, and the TCRdb table lists in-frame clones only, not all of them. The sample includes some 200,000 clones, under 13% of them seen just once. Sequenced: central memory CD4+ T cells from blood. The receptor comes from a man aged 18-30 years in good health. The genes are TRBV7-2 and TRBJ2-7; D not resolved. CDR3 sequence (DNA): TGTGCCAGCAACCCTGAGCTAGGGTACGAGCAGTACTTC. Amino acid sequence: CASNPELGYEQYF.